One T cell receptor beta chain is described in this entry. Its cognate antigen has yet to be identified. Base qualities are not recorded, but no much larger clone differs from it by a single base. The germline V gene yields MDHEN for CDR1 and SYDVKM for CDR2. V is pruned by 7 bases and J by 1 base, leaving 7 bases of the junction without a gene match. Taken from cysteine to phenylalanine, the CDR3 has 16 residues. Here the CDR3 DNA is all that survives: 48 bases in frame from base 1. The sample originates from a study of vaccination and CD4 T cells after COVID-19 (dated by TCRdb to the early 2020s). For the study in its entirety: Convalescent patients had a positive SARS-CoV-2 result on nasal swab PCR, and of these patients, nine had mild disease and one had severe disease. The convalescent cohort included six males and four females, with two Hispanic individuals, seven Caucasians, two Asians and one multiracial person. Participants received two doses of either the Pfizer-BioNTech BNT162b2 vaccine (n=8) or the Moderna mRNA-1273 vaccine (n=2). Post-COVID blood samples were collected from convalescent patients a median of around 96 days after diagnosis, with a range of roughly 30 to 161 days. Post-vaccine blood samples were collected a median of around 2.5 months after the second vaccine dose, ranging from roughly 13 to 250 days. For stimulating the cultures, overlapping spike peptide pools were used, derived from SARS-CoV-2 as well as from the common cold coronaviruses HCoV-NL63, HCoV-OC43 and HCoV-229E. Control cultures used a CEFX viral epitope pool as positive control, an HIV-1 Nef peptide pool as negative control, or no peptide. The spike-specific CD4+ TCR repertoire was compared before and after mRNA vaccination in over nine COVID-19 convalescent patients and a few infection-naive healthy vaccine recipients.

The protocol used for the library was PCR. At the Johns Hopkins FTIC core, DNA from the cultured CD4+ T cells underwent TCR sequencing with the Oncomine TCR Beta short-read assay. The QIAamp micro DNA kit was used to extract genomic DNA from the cultured CD4+ T cells. Oncomine TCR Beta libraries from cultured CD4+ T cells were pooled with unique dual indexes and sequenced on an Illumina iSeq 100. The study's processing was this. Non-productive sequences were filtered out, and CDR3s that did not start with C, did not end with F or W, or were shorter than 7 amino acids were discarded. Antigen-specific clonotypes were identified with the MANAFEST web application by comparing peptide-stimulated wells with reference and other culture wells. Positive clones required FDR below 0.05, an odds ratio above 5, and productive frequency above 0.1% in at least two of three replicate wells. Cross-reactive clonotypes were defined as significantly expanded in both SARS-CoV-2 spike wells and at least one common cold coronavirus spike condition. Levenshtein distances (stringdist) and unrooted phylogenetic trees (ape) in R version 3.6.1 were used to assess CDR3 homology. TCRdb cleaned the public reads at Q25 with fastp, built clones with MiXCR and kept in-frame beta chains. When rows share a CDR3 protein, they turn into one entry using the most common DNA and genes. The V and J calls and clone size are TCRdb's, not the authors'. The sample table records about 20,000 distinct CDR3 sequences; roughly 51% of these occur just once. The leading ten clones occupy 6.5% to 9% of the sample.

Broad study findings and their caveats: Although the median number of SARS-CoV-2-reactive clonotypes went up from fewer than 25 after infection to some 37 after vaccination, the increase was not significant. Of the vaccine-specific clones found in convalescent patients, nearly all (304 of 307) were mono-reactive for SARS-CoV-2 spike instead of being cross-reactive with common cold coronaviruses. Only a relatively small number of convalescent patients were included in the study, and early timepoints following natural infection were not analyzed. In convalescent patients, a median around 84% of post-vaccine SARS-CoV-2-reactive clones were detected only after vaccination, and vaccine-specific priming was suggested by this finding.

Reading the label with the study, this specimen's treatment or condition is: approximately 9-day PBMC culture with coronavirus spike peptide pools or control peptides (ViraFEST assay). The ViraFEST assay was used in the study, in which antigen-specific T cells were expanded with peptide pools and expanded clonotypes were subsequently identified by TCR sequencing. Positive SARS-CoV-2 PCR tests in the convalescent patients dated from March to December 2020, before Alpha, Beta and Delta variants emerged in the United States. Each well held 2.2 million or so PBMCs cultured in IMDM containing about 5% human AB serum and approximately 9.8 IU/ml IL-2, with 10 ug/ml peptide pools added. Half of the culture medium was replaced with fresh IL-2-containing medium on days 3 and 7. After roughly 9 days of culture, CD4+ T cells were isolated by negative selection with the EasySep CD4+ T cell isolation kit. Ficoll-Paque Plus gradient centrifugation was used to isolate PBMCs from whole blood, and the isolated PBMCs were then either used fresh or cryopreserved at -140C. Each culture condition was generally run in triplicate wells.

This receptor was taken from a human donor who had recovered from COVID-19. The chain uses TRBV28 and TRBJ2-7, with TRBD2 matching 13 junction bases. The material sequenced was CD4+ T cells from blood, cultured in vitro. The CDR3 in this case is CASNSGTSGISYEQYF. In nucleotides, the sequence is TGTGCCAGCAACTCCGGGACTAGCGGGATTTCCTACGAGCAGTACTTC.